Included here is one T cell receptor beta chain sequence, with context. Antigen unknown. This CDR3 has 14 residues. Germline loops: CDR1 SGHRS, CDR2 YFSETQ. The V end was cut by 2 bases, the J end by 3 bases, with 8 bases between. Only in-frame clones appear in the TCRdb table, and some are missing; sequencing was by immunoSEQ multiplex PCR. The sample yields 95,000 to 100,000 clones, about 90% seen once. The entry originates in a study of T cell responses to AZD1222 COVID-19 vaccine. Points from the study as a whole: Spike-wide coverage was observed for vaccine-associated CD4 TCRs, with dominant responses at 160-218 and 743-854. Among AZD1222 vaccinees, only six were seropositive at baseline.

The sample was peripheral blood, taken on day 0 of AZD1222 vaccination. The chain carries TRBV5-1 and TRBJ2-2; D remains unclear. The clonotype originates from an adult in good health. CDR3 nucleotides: TGCGCCAGCAGCTTACAACCCGACACCGGGGAGCTGTTTTTT. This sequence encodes CASSLQPDTGELFF.